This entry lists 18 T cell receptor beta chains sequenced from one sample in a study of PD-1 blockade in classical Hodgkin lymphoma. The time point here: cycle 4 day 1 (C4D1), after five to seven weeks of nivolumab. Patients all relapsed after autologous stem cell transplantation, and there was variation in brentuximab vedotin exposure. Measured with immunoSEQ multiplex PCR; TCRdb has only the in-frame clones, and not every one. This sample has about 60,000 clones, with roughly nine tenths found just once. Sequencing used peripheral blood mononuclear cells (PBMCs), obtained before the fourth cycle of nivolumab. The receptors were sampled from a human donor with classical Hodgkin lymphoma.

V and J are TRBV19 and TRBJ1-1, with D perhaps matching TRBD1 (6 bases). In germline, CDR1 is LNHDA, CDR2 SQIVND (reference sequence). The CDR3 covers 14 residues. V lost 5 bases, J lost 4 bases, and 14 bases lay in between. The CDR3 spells CASSLGHPGTEAFF. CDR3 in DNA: TGTGCCAGTAGTTTGGGACACCCGGGCACTGAAGCTTTCTTT.

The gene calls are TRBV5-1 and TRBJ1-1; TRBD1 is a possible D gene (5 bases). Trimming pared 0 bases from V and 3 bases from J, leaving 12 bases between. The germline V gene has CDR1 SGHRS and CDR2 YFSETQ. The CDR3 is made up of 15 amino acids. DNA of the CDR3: TGCGCCAGCAGCTTGGTGGGGACGAGGGACACTGAAGCTTTCTTT. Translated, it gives CASSLVGTRDTEAFF.

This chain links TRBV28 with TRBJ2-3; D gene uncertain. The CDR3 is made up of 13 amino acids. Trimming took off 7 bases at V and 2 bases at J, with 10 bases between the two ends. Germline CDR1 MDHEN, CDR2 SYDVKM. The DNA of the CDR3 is TGTGCCAGCAACCGCCAAGTCACAGATACGCAGTATTTT. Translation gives CASNRQVTDTQYF. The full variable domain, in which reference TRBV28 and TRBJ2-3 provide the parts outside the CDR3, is DVKVTQSSRYLVKRTGEKVFLECVQDMDHENMFWYRQDPGLGLRLIYFSYDVKMKEKGDIPEGYSVSREKKERFSLILESASTNQTSMYLCASNRQVTDTQYFGPGTRLTVL.

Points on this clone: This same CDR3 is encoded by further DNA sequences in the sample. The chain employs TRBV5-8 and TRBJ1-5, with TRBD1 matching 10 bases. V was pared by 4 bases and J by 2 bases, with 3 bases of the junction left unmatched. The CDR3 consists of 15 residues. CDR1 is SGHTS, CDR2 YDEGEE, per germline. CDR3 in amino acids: CASSPGTGGNQPQHF. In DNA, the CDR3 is TGTGCCAGCAGCCCAGGGACAGGGGGCAATCAGCCCCAGCATTTT.

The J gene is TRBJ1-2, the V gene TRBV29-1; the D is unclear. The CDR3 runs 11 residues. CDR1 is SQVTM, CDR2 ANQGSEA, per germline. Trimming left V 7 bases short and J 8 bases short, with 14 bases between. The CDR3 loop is CSGDSGSGYTF. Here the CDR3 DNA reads TGCAGCGGAGACTCCGGGAGCGGCTACACCTTC.

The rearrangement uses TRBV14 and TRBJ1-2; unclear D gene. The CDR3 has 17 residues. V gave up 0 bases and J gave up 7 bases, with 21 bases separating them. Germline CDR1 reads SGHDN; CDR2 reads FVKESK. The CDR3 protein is CASSQDRLGIVRSGYTF. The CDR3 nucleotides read TGTGCCAGCAGCCAAGATCGACTCGGGATCGTTAGGTCTGGCTACACCTTC. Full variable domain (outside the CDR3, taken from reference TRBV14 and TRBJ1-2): EAGVTQFPSHSVIEKGQTVTLRCDPISGHDNLYWYRRVMGKEIKFLLHFVKESKQDESGMPNNRFLAERTGGTYSTLKVQPAELEDSGVYFCASSQDRLGIVRSGYTFGSGTRLTVV.

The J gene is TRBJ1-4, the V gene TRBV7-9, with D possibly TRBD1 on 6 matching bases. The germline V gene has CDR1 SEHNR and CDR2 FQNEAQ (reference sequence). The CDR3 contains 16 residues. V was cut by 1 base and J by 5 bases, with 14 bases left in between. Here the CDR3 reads CASSLGAGADNEKLFF. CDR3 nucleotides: TGTGCCAGCAGCTTAGGGGCAGGGGCTGACAATGAAAAACTGTTTTTT.

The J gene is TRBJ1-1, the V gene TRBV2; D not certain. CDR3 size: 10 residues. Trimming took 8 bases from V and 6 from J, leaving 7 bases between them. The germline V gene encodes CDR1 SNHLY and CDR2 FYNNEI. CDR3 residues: CASEYAEAFF. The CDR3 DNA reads TGTGCCAGCGAGTACGCTGAAGCTTTCTTT. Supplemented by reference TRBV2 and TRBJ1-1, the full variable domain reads EPEVTQTPSHQVTQMGQEVILRCVPISNHLYFYWYRQILGQKVEFLVSFYNNEISEKSEIFDDQFSVERPDGSNFTLKIRSTKLEDSAMYFCASEYAEAFFGQGTRLTVV.

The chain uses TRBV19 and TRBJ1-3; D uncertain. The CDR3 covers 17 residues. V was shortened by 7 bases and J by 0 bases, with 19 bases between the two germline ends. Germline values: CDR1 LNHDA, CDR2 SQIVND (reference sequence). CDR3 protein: CASKDPSNSRSGNTIYF. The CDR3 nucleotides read TGTGCCAGTAAGGATCCGAGCAACAGCCGCTCTGGAAACACCATATATTTT. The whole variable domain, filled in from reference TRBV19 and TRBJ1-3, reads DGGITQSPKYLFRKEGQNVTLSCEQNLNHDAMYWYRQDPGQGLRLIYYSQIVNDFQKGDIAEGYSVSREKKESFPLTVTSAQKNPTAFYLCASKDPSNSRSGNTIYFGEGSWLTVV.

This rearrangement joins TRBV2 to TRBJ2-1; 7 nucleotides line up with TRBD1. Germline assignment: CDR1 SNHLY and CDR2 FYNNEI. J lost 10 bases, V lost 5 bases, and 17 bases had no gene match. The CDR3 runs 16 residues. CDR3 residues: CASSPVIMDRFVEQFF. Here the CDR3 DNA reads TGTGCCAGCAGTCCCGTAATTATGGACAGGTTTGTCGAGCAGTTCTTC.

Here the CDR3 reads CASSPTSMDAVAFF. The CDR3 DNA reads as TGTGCCAGCAGCCCCACTTCTATGGACGCGGTGGCTTTCTTT. V is TRBV9 and J is TRBJ1-1; D ambiguous. The CDR3 extends over 14 amino acids. Trimming took off 4 bases at V and 11 bases at J, with 21 bases between the two ends. Germline V gene sequence: CDR1 SGDLS, CDR2 YYNGEE.

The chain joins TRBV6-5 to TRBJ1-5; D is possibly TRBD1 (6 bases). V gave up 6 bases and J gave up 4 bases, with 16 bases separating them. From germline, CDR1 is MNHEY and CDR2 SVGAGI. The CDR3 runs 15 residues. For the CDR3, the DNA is TGTGCCAGCAGATCCACAGGGAGTTCGAATCAGCCCCAGCATTTT. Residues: CASRSTGSSNQPQHF.

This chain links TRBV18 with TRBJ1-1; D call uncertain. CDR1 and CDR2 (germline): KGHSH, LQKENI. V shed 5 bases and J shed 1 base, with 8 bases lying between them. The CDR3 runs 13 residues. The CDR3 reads CASSSQANTEAFF. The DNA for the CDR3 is TGTGCCAGCTCATCGCAGGCGAACACTGAAGCTTTCTTT.

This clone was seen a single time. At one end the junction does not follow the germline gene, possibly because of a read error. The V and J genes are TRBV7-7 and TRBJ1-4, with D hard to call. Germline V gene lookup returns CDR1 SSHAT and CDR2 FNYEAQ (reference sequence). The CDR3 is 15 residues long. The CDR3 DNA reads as TGTGCTAGCAGCTTAGGGCGGGCAACTAATGAAAAACTGTTTTTT. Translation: CASSLGRATNEKLFF. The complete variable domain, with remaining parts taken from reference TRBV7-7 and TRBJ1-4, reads GAGVSQSPRYKVTKRGQDVTLRCDPISSHATLYWYQQALGQGPEFLTYFNYEAQPDKSGLPSDRFSAERPEGSISTLTIQRTEQRDSAMYRCASSLGRATNEKLFFGSGTQLSVL.

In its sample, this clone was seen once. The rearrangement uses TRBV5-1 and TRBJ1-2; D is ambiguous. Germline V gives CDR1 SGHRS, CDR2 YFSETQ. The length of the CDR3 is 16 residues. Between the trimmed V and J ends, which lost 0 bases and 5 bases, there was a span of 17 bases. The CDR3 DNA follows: TGCGCCAGCAGCTTGGGGGTGTGGAGTTTCAGTTATGGCTACACCTTC. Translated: CASSLGVWSFSYGYTF.

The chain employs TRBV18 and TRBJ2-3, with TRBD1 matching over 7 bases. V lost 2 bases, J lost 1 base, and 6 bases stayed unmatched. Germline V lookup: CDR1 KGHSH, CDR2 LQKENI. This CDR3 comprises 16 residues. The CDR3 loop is CASSPRGQGGTDTQYF. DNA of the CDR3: TGTGCCAGCTCACCAAGGGGGCAGGGGGGCACAGATACGCAGTATTTT.

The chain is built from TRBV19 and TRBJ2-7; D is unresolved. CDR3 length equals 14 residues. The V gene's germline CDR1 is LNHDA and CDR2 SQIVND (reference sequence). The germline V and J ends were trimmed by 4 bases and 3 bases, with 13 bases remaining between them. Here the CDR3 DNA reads TGTGCCAGTAGTAACGGGCCGTCTAACTACGAGCAGTACTTC. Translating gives CASSNGPSNYEQYF.

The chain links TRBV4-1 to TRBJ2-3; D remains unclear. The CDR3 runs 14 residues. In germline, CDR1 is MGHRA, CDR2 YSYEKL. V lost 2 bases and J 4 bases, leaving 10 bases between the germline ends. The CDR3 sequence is CASSQSPVPDTQYF. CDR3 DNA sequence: TGCGCCAGCAGCCAATCCCCCGTGCCAGATACGCAGTATTTT.